Listed below are T cell receptor delta chains from one sample, sequenced in a study of Vδ1+ human thymocytes. TCRdb redid clone calling on the multiplex PCR reads using CATT. The data contain about 75,000 delta-chain clones, more than 30% of them singletons. Sample: Vdelta1+ gamma-delta thymocytes from the thymus. The receptors come from a boy in the first two years of life who had congenital heart surgery. Both conserved end residues are part of each CDR3. D genes are given only for firm matches. The size field is filled for only some rows; it gives once, few, many or a size class.

d_call j_call v_call clone_size cdr3_aa cdr3_nt
TRDD3 TRDJ1 TRDV2 few CACDWMGLPTDLLGDTIDKLIF TGTGCCTGTGACTGGATGGGCCTTCCTACGGACCTACTGGGGGATACGATAGATAAACTCATCTTT
TRDD3 TRDJ1 TRDV1 few CALGELALGDTLYTDKLIF TGTGCTCTTGGGGAACTCGCACTGGGGGATACGCTGTACACCGATAAACTCATCTTT
. TRDJ1 TRDV2 . CACDTCRIMYRGDTDKLIF TGTGCCTGTGACACGTGTCGTATTATGTATAGGGGAGATACCGATAAACTCATCTTT
TRDD3 TRDJ1 TRDV1 . CALGGHSLGDTRSKLIF TGTGCTCTTGGGGGCCATTCCCTGGGGGATACCCGATCTAAACTCATCTTT
TRDD3 TRDJ1 TRDV2 . CACATGSTGGYGVKLIF TGTGCCTGTGCCACCGGGTCGACTGGGGGATACGGGGTTAAACTCATCTTT
TRDD3 TRDJ1 TRDV1 . CALGEFTITPTSGLYWGITSDKLIF TGTGCTCTTGGGGAATTTACGATTACACCTACCTCGGGACTGTACTGGGGGATAACGAGCGATAAACTCATCTTT
TRDD3 TRDJ1 TRDV1 few CALGESPPGGGGSSYTDKLIF TGTGCTCTTGGGGAATCCCCGCCCGGGGGTGGGGGATCCTCGTACACCGATAAACTCATCTTT
TRDD3 TRDJ1 TRDV1 . CALGHMGDTFPRRNKLIF TGTGCTCTTGGACATATGGGGGATACCTTTCCCCGGCGGAATAAACTCATCTTT
. TRDJ1 TRDV1 . CALGEGPGGYLHSPLIF TGTGCTCTTGGGGAAGGCCCTGGTGGATATCTGCACTCCCCCCTCATCTTT
TRDD3 TRDJ1 TRDV1 . CALGERVLGDKITDKLIF TGTGCTCTTGGGGAAAGGGTACTTGGGGATAAGATCACCGATAAACTCATCTTT
TRDD3 TRDJ1 TRDV1 few CALGESLLRGIRPIVDKLIF TGTGCTCTTGGGGAAAGCCTTCTTCGGGGGATACGCCCGATCGTCGATAAACTCATCTTT